This T cell receptor (beta chain) was profiled in a study of molecular identifiers for immune sequencing clone quantification (dated 2018 in TCRdb). Concerning the study at large: For a replicate experiment, RNA from about 21,000 or 97,000 naive CD8 T cells was divided into five aliquots, of which four were sequenced. The study was a methods study using CD8 T cells to benchmark molecular-identifier clustering-based TCR repertoire sequencing (MIDCIRS) and TCR RNA copy counting.

The library was produced with PCR. Sequencer: Illumina HiSeq 4000. Bulk TCR libraries were made following a previously described method, with the TCR primers given in Table S5. The Qiagen AllPrep DNA/RNA kit was used to purify total RNA. Before analysis, reads from multiple sequencing runs of one library were combined. On the study's bioinformatics: Reads were retained only if an exact TCR constant sequence was present, and the retained reads were trimmed to 150 nt and grouped according to their 12-nt molecular barcodes. Reads inside each barcode group were sub-clustered using a 15% Levenshtein threshold, and a quality-weighted consensus sequence was constructed for each RNA molecule. Non-functional sequences were discarded, and so were lower-count sequences lying one edit away from another sequence. Based on fitting two negative binomial distributions, any barcode sub-cluster with under 20% of the maximum read count was discarded. Using fastp at Q25 and MiXCR, TCRdb reprocessed the public reads and kept productive beta chains. Each entry is one CDR3 protein sequence, shown with its most common DNA and genes. TCRdb, rather than the study authors, made the V and J calls. The sample contains some 650,000 distinct CDR3 sequences, 15% to 20% of them found a single time. Under 0.95% of the sample is in the top ten clones.

Libraries of naive CD8 T cells were built from anywhere between about 19,000 and 1,000,000 sorted cells, with 10%, 30% or 50% of the purified RNA used. Naive CD8 T cells were FACS-sorted as CD8+CD4-CCR7+CD45RA+ on a BD FACSAria II into RLT Plus buffer. To test detection sensitivity, Jurkat RNA equivalent to under 12 TCR copies was spiked into samples of about 19,000-1,000,000 naive CD8 T cells. Enrichment of CD8 T cells was done with RosetteSep CD8+ T Cell Enrichment Cocktail plus Ficoll-Paque, and ACK red cell lysis came afterward. General conclusions and limits of the study: The naive libraries included spiked-in Jurkat TCR RNA (roughly eleven copies' worth), and this Jurkat TCR RNA is not part of the donor repertoire. In CMV-specific effector cells, clones with more than 20 RNA copies accounted for over 99% of molecules, whereas in naive cells such clones accounted for under 1%. A single cell's worth of spiked-in Jurkat TCR RNA was reported detectable even among 750,000 to 1,000,000 naive CD8 T cells. When barcode sub-clustering was left out, chimeric consensus sequences inflated TCR diversity, with chimeras reaching as high as 47%. Modeling gave roughly 3 recovered TCR RNA copies per cell versus around 10 by digital PCR, implying about 30% capture efficiency. Identical TCR molecules sharing a barcode could cause highly expanded clone sizes to be underestimated.

The sample holds a few counts of this clonotype. Its cognate antigen has yet to be identified. The sample holds no much larger clone one base away, and base qualities are not on file. Material for sequencing was naive CD8+ T cells from blood, with Jurkat cell RNA spiked in. The cell subset or site label of this sample denotes: FACS-sorted CD8+CD4-CCR7+CD45RA+ naive T cells. This TCR was recovered from a human donor in good health. Some libraries in this study had Jurkat cell RNA spiked in.

In nucleotide form, the sequence is TGTGCCAGCAGCTTAGCGGGTACTGGACAAATTAATTCACCCCTCCACTTT. Its coded protein is CASSLAGTGQINSPLHF. The V and J genes are TRBV7-9 and TRBJ1-6; TRBD1 is a weak D gene call, 5 bases matching. V was cut back by 0 bases and J by 6 bases, leaving a gap of 15 bases between them. As encoded in the germline V gene (reference sequence), CDR1 is SEHNR while CDR2 is FQNEAQ. From the cysteine up to the phenylalanine, the CDR3 has a length of 17 residues. Kept here is only the CDR3 DNA, which spans 51 bases and is read in frame from base 1.